This TCR beta chain was identified during a study of CD8+CD57+ T cells in acquired aplastic anemia. The CDR3 consists of 12 residues. V was shortened by 0 bases and J by 8 bases, with 7 bases between the two germline ends. CDR1 is LNHNV, CDR2 YYDKDF, per germline (reference sequence). The template for TCR beta VDJ and CDR3 sequence profiling was genomic DNA. TCRdb analysed the reads with MiXCR anew, one entry per CDR3 protein. Of hundreds of thousands of distinct CDR3 sequences in the sample, 45% to 65% were seen once. Study outcomes and limitations: Patients shared 25 to 35 CD8+ CDR3 sequences with controls.

This clonotype was recorded at least ten times. The antigen remains undetermined. The patients chosen for sequencing had shown expansion of CD8+CD57+ cells (detected by flow cytometry). Everyone among the patients had severe acquired aplastic anemia. No therapy had been given to the patients at the time of blood sampling. The chain combines TRBV15 with TRBJ1-2; the D gene is possibly TRBD1 (5 bases). Sequenced sample: sorted CD4+, CD8+, or CD8+CD57+ T cells (not recorded which) from PBMCs. This clonotype originated in a human donor with aplastic anemia. The CDR3 nucleotides are TGTGCCACCAGCAGAGATAGGGGAGGCTACACCTTC. This encodes CATSRDRGGYTF.